The 20 T cell receptor beta chains in this list originate from one sample, sequenced in a study of blood T cell repertoires in COVID-19. Here immunoSEQ multiplex PCR was the method, and the copy in TCRdb shows in-frame clones only, minus some. This sample has under 250,000 clones, with about four fifths found just once. The specimen was peripheral blood. Receptor source: an elderly man with acute or convalescent COVID-19.

The DNA for the CDR3 is TGTGCCACCAGTGACCCTAGCGGCGGTTACAATGAGCAGTTCTTC. This codes for CATSDPSGGYNEQFF. The chain carries TRBV24-1 and TRBJ2-1; 7 bases align to TRBD2. CDR1 is KGHDR, CDR2 SFDVKD, per germline. V dropped 4 bases and J dropped 4; count of bases not matched to a gene: 6. This CDR3 is 15 amino acids long.

The chain carries TRBV6-1 and TRBJ1-1, with a tentative D call TRBD1 (5 bases). CDR1 and CDR2 from the germline V gene are MNHNS and SASEGT. This CDR3 has 13 amino acids. Deletions cut 3 bases from V and 10 bases from J, with 15 bases between. The DNA of the CDR3 is TGTGCCAGCAGTGAGGGGGGGAGGGCAGGAGCTTTCTTT. Encoded protein: CASSEGGRAGAFF.

The gene calls are TRBV11-2 and TRBJ2-7; 9 bases are shared with TRBD1. The germline gives CDR1 SGHAT, CDR2 FQNNGV. J gave up 1 base and V 7 bases, and 5 bases lay outside the gene matches. The CDR3 is 14 residues long. The CDR3 DNA reads as TGTGCCAGCACCCTAGGGACAGGGTCCTACGAGCAGTACTTC. Encoded protein: CASTLGTGSYEQYF.

The chain recombines TRBV10-1 with TRBJ1-5, with 7 bases matching TRBD1. Looked up from germline, CDR1 is WNHNN and CDR2 is SYGVQD (reference sequence). This CDR3 region has 12 residues. The CDR3 loop reads CALEGANQPQHF. In DNA, the CDR3 is TGCGCATTGGAGGGGGCCAATCAGCCCCAGCATTTT.

This clone was observed a handful of times. The chain combines TRBV27 with TRBJ1-6; D call uncertain. CDR3 length: 17 amino acids. Germline values: CDR1 MNHEY, CDR2 SMNVEV (reference sequence). The V end was cut by 6 bases, the J end by 1 base, with 16 bases between. CDR3 in amino acids: CASSPPGWGSYNSPLHF. The CDR3 bases are TGTGCCAGCAGCCCGCCGGGATGGGGTTCCTATAATTCACCCCTCCACTTT.

This clone was observed once. The chain joins TRBV5-1 to TRBJ2-7; 8 bases match TRBD1. The junction had 13 bases not matched to a gene; V was cut back by 0 bases and J by 2 bases. The germline V gene encodes CDR1 SGHRS and CDR2 YFSETQ. The CDR3 consists of 18 residues. The CDR3 sequence: CASSLALRTGRVTYEQYF. CDR3 bases: TGCGCCAGCAGCTTGGCCCTCCGGACAGGGCGGGTTACCTACGAGCAGTACTTC. Looking up the rest from reference TRBV5-1 and TRBJ2-7 gives the full variable domain: KAGVTQTPRYLIKTRGQQVTLSCSPISGHRSVSWYQQTPGQGLQFLFEYFSETQRNKGNFPGRFSGRQFSNSRSEMNVSTLELGDSALYLCASSLALRTGRVTYEQYFGPGTRLTVT.

The chain combines TRBV4-2 with TRBJ2-3; 8 bases match TRBD1. The V and J ends lost 1 base and 7 bases, in that order; junction bases with no gene match: 10. This CDR3 region has 16 residues. Germline V gene sequence: CDR1 LGHNA, CDR2 YNFKEQ. The CDR3 DNA reads TGTGCCAGCAGCCAAGTTGGAGACAGGGGCGTCCATACGCAGTATTTT. Its protein is CASSQVGDRGVHTQYF.

The chain recombines TRBV7-2 with TRBJ2-7; TRBD1 aligns across 8 bases. V shed 1 base, J shed 6 bases, and the junction held 11 bases outside the gene matches. Per germline, CDR1 SGHTA and CDR2 FQGNSA. The CDR3 loop spans 16 amino acids. The CDR3 sequence: CASSLESQGAIFEQYF. CDR3 in DNA: TGTGCCAGCAGCTTAGAATCGCAGGGGGCGATATTCGAGCAGTACTTC.

This clone has a single count. This chain connects TRBV4-2 to TRBJ2-4; D might be TRBD1 (6 bases). The CDR3 length is 14 residues. Germline CDR1 and CDR2: LGHNA and YNFKEQ. V was shortened by 3 bases and J by 9 bases, with 15 bases between the two germline ends. The CDR3 region has the DNA TGTGCCAGCAGCCAGAACAGGGTTATGGGCATTCAGTACTTC. Protein product: CASSQNRVMGIQYF.

This clone was found a few times. The chain carries TRBV5-1 and TRBJ2-7, with 7 bases identical to TRBD1. Germline V gene data show CDR1 as SGHRS and CDR2 as YFSETQ. V lost 2 bases to trimming and J lost 6 bases; unmatched junction nucleotides: 5. This CDR3 comprises 13 residues. The CDR3 loop is CASSFGTEGEQYF. CDR3 sequence (DNA): TGCGCCAGCAGCTTTGGGACAGAGGGCGAGCAGTACTTC.

The V gene is TRBV10-3, the J gene TRBJ1-1, with D possibly TRBD1 on 6 matching bases. This CDR3 region has 14 residues. V lost 4 bases and J lost 0, with 9 bases in between. CDR1 and CDR2 (germline): ENHRY, SYGVKD. This CDR3 is CAISVGQMNTEAFF. The CDR3 region has the DNA TGTGCCATCAGTGTAGGACAGATGAACACTGAAGCTTTCTTT.

V gene TRBV7-2 combines with J gene TRBJ2-7; 8 nucleotides line up with TRBD2. CDR3 length equals 15 residues. The V gene end was trimmed by 3 bases and the J gene end by 5 bases; junction bases not matched to a gene: 9. The germline V gene encodes CDR1 SGHTA and CDR2 FQGNSA. The CDR3 DNA reads as TGTGCCAGCAGCTTGATTGTAGCGGGATATCACGAGCAGTACTTC. Translating gives CASSLIVAGYHEQYF.

The rearrangement joins TRBV5-1 to TRBJ1-2, with 8 bases matching TRBD1. Trimming removed 5 bases from V and 4 bases from J; junction bases left unmatched: 13. The CDR3 is made up of 16 amino acids. Germline values: CDR1 SGHRS, CDR2 YFSETQ. Written as DNA, the CDR3 is TGCGCCAGCAGACCATATTACAGGGGGATTATCTATGGCTACACCTTC. Translating it yields CASRPYYRGIIYGYTF.

This clone has more than one count but fewer than ten. The V and J genes are TRBV28 and TRBJ2-7, with 14 bases fitting TRBD2. V was clipped by 8 bases and J by 4 bases; unmatched bases: 7. Germline V CDR1 and CDR2: MDHEN, SYDVKM. The CDR3 contains 15 residues. CDR3: CASGWTSGGYYEQYF. DNA of the CDR3: TGTGCCAGCGGATGGACTAGCGGGGGGTATTACGAGCAGTACTTC.

This clone is a singleton in its sample. V gene TRBV30 combines with J gene TRBJ1-5; D may be TRBD1 (5 bases). Deletions cut 1 base from V and 7 bases from J, with 11 bases between. Germline V gene data show CDR1 as GTSNPN and CDR2 as SVGIG (reference sequence). The CDR3 sequence is 13 residues long. CDR3 sequence reads: CAWSERGWQPQHF. The CDR3 DNA sequence: TGTGCCTGGAGTGAACGGGGGTGGCAGCCCCAGCATTTT.

CDR3: CASTRGALTEAFF. CDR3 DNA sequence: TGTGCCAGCACCAGGGGGGCCTTGACTGAAGCTTTCTTT. The genes are TRBV6-5 and TRBJ1-1; 7 nucleotides line up with TRBD1. This CDR3 is built from 13 residues. V lost 7 bases and J lost 5; bases outside the gene matches: 7. Germline-derived CDR1 and CDR2 are MNHEY and SVGAGI.

This clone appeared once. The chain recombines TRBV2 with TRBJ1-4; 8 bases match TRBD1. Trimming took 4 bases from V and 8 from J; bases not matched to a gene: 6. In germline, CDR1 is SNHLY, CDR2 FYNNEI. This CDR3 region has 14 residues. CDR3 bases: TGTGCCAGCAGTGTAACAGGGGGGCGCGAAAAACTGTTTTTT. Its protein is CASSVTGGREKLFF.

The rearrangement links TRBV2 to TRBJ1-5; TRBD1 agrees at 9 bases. The CDR3 has 14 residues. The ends lost 6 bases at V and 7 bases at J; junction bases unmatched: 7. Germline CDR1 SNHLY, CDR2 FYNNEI. The chain's CDR3 is CASSRTGGRQPQHF. The CDR3 coding sequence is TGTGCCAGCAGCCGAACAGGGGGCCGGCAGCCCCAGCATTTT.

This chain connects TRBV5-1 to TRBJ1-4; a weak D match, TRBD1 (5 bases). The CDR3 has 19 residues. V was cut by 0 bases and J by 0 bases, with 18 bases left in between. Germline V gene sequence: CDR1 SGHRS, CDR2 YFSETQ. The CDR3 spells CASSLAGRASLPTNEKLFF. The CDR3 DNA reads as TGCGCCAGCAGCTTGGCCGGCAGGGCATCTCTCCCAACTAATGAAAAACTGTTTTTT.

V gene TRBV24-1 combines with J gene TRBJ1-1, with D hard to call. The germline V gene has CDR1 KGHDR and CDR2 SFDVKD. V dropped 9 bases and J dropped 1 base, with 5 bases sitting between them. This CDR3 is 11 amino acids long. CDR3 in amino acids: CATRGNTEAFF. CDR3 DNA sequence: TGTGCCACCCGAGGGAACACTGAAGCTTTCTTT.